A selection of T cell receptor beta chains follows, all from one sample in a study of early T cells in non-severe SARS-CoV-2 infection. TCRdb fed the 5' RACE reads into MiXCR, producing one record per CDR3 protein. The repertoire holds some 61,000 distinct CDR3 sequences, with about 10% as singletons. Sequencing input: whole blood. The receptors were sampled from an adult who was a healthcare worker with PCR-confirmed SARS-CoV-2 infection or an uninfected control (not recorded which). CDR3s include the opening cysteine and the closing phenylalanine or tryptophan. The order of the fields is CDR3 protein, CDR3 DNA, clone size, V gene, D gene, J gene. A D gene is named only where the DNA matches it firmly. The size entry is marked missing in some rows and otherwise reads once, few, many or a size class.

cdr3_aa: CSVAGGAGANVLTF; cdr3_nt: TGCAGCGTTGCGGGTGGGGCTGGGGCCAACGTCCTGACTTTC; clone_size: few; v_call: TRBV29-1; d_call: .; j_call: TRBJ2-6
cdr3_aa: CASSSARAGAYEQYF; cdr3_nt: TGTGCCAGCAGTTCCGCTCGGGCAGGGGCCTACGAGCAGTACTTC; clone_size: many; v_call: TRBV12-3/TRBV12-4; d_call: .; j_call: TRBJ2-7
cdr3_aa: CASSFQSGYTF; cdr3_nt: TGTGCCAGCAGTTTTCAGTCCGGCTACACCTTC; clone_size: .; v_call: TRBV12-3/TRBV12-4; d_call: .; j_call: TRBJ1-2
cdr3_aa: CASSRGTGNTEAFF; cdr3_nt: TGTGCCAGCTCCCGCGGGACAGGGAACACTGAAGCTTTCTTT; clone_size: .; v_call: TRBV18; d_call: TRBD1; j_call: TRBJ1-1
cdr3_aa: CASSQDGTALQETQYF; cdr3_nt: TGCGCCAGCAGCCAAGACGGGACAGCATTGCAAGAGACCCAGTACTTC; clone_size: medium-sized; v_call: TRBV4-1; d_call: TRBD1; j_call: TRBJ2-5
cdr3_aa: CASSLSSGRAYNEQFF; cdr3_nt: TGTGCCAGCAGCCTATCTAGCGGGAGGGCTTACAATGAGCAGTTCTTC; clone_size: .; v_call: TRBV7-6; d_call: TRBD2; j_call: TRBJ2-1
cdr3_aa: CASSQEEQWPNEKLFF; cdr3_nt: TGTGCCAGCAGCCAAGAGGAACAGTGGCCGAATGAAAAACTGTTTTTT; clone_size: many; v_call: TRBV14; d_call: .; j_call: TRBJ1-4
cdr3_aa: CASSVVGSGRSTDTQYF; cdr3_nt: TGTGCCAGCAGTGTTGTGGGTAGCGGGAGAAGCACAGATACGCAGTATTTT; clone_size: many; v_call: TRBV2; d_call: TRBD2; j_call: TRBJ2-3
cdr3_aa: CASSEWSNYGYTF; cdr3_nt: TGTGCCAGCTCAGAGTGGTCTAACTATGGCTACACCTTC; clone_size: .; v_call: TRBV6-1; d_call: .; j_call: TRBJ1-2
cdr3_aa: CASSPTWGQADTQYF; cdr3_nt: TGTGCCAGCAGTCCAACCTGGGGCCAGGCAGATACGCAGTATTTT; clone_size: .; v_call: TRBV6-2/TRBV6-3; d_call: .; j_call: TRBJ2-3
cdr3_aa: CASSSETYEQYF; cdr3_nt: TGTGCCAGCAGCTCGGAAACCTACGAGCAGTACTTC; clone_size: .; v_call: TRBV7-9; d_call: .; j_call: TRBJ2-7
cdr3_aa: CASSLAVQTEAFF; cdr3_nt: TGTGCCAGCAGCTTAGCGGTACAAACTGAAGCTTTCTTT; clone_size: many; v_call: TRBV7-8; d_call: .; j_call: TRBJ1-1
cdr3_aa: CSAQGHGYEQFF; cdr3_nt: TGCAGTGCGCAGGGTCATGGCTATGAGCAGTTCTTC; clone_size: many; v_call: TRBV20-1; d_call: .; j_call: TRBJ2-1
cdr3_aa: CASSLLPAEKLFF; cdr3_nt: TGTGCCAGCAGCTTACTACCGGCTGAAAAACTGTTTTTT; clone_size: many; v_call: TRBV7-3; d_call: .; j_call: TRBJ1-4
cdr3_aa: CASLAGRATGELFF; cdr3_nt: TGTGCCAGCCTAGCGGGACGGGCCACCGGGGAGCTGTTTTTT; clone_size: few; v_call: TRBV7-9; d_call: TRBD2; j_call: TRBJ2-2
cdr3_aa: CASSPGSGRGAQYF; cdr3_nt: TGTGCCAGCAGCCCAGGAAGCGGGAGAGGGGCCCAGTACTTC; clone_size: .; v_call: TRBV7-2; d_call: TRBD2; j_call: TRBJ2-5
cdr3_aa: CASSQAGSPRGETQYF; cdr3_nt: TGCGCCAGCAGCCAAGCAGGGTCGCCCCGGGGGGAGACCCAGTACTTC; clone_size: once; v_call: TRBV4-3; d_call: .; j_call: TRBJ2-5
cdr3_aa: CSASGREAVRDEQFF; cdr3_nt: TGCAGTGCTAGTGGGCGGGAGGCCGTTAGAGATGAGCAGTTCTTC; clone_size: .; v_call: TRBV20-1; d_call: TRBD2; j_call: TRBJ2-1
cdr3_aa: CASSPLRGPPGNEQFF; cdr3_nt: TGCGCCAGCAGCCCCCTTCGGGGTCCCCCAGGGAATGAGCAGTTCTTC; clone_size: .; v_call: TRBV4-1; d_call: .; j_call: TRBJ2-1
cdr3_aa: CASSRLAGGPGTGELFF; cdr3_nt: TGTGCCAGCAGCCGACTAGCGGGGGGGCCGGGCACCGGGGAGCTGTTTTTT; clone_size: .; v_call: TRBV7-6; d_call: TRBD2; j_call: TRBJ2-2
cdr3_aa: CASSGSQVGGETQYF; cdr3_nt: TGTGCCAGCAGCGGTTCACAAGTGGGGGGAGAGACCCAGTACTTC; clone_size: few; v_call: TRBV7-2; d_call: .; j_call: TRBJ2-5
cdr3_aa: CASGLGTGGEDTEAFF; cdr3_nt: TGTGCTAGTGGTTTGGGGACAGGGGGCGAGGACACTGAAGCTTTCTTT; clone_size: many; v_call: TRBV12-5; d_call: TRBD1; j_call: TRBJ1-1
cdr3_aa: CASSVGQSEQYF; cdr3_nt: TGCGCCAGCAGTGTAGGGCAGTCCGAGCAGTACTTC; clone_size: many; v_call: TRBV10-2; d_call: .; j_call: TRBJ2-7
cdr3_aa: CASSATGEGSPLHF; cdr3_nt: TGTGCCAGCAGCGCGACAGGGGAGGGTTCACCCCTCCACTTT; clone_size: many; v_call: TRBV6-1; d_call: TRBD1; j_call: TRBJ1-6
cdr3_aa: CASSPGQINQPQHF; cdr3_nt: TGTGCCAGCAGCCCAGGACAGATCAATCAGCCCCAGCATTTT; clone_size: .; v_call: TRBV11-2; d_call: .; j_call: TRBJ1-5
cdr3_aa: CASSPPYRVNTEAFF; cdr3_nt: TGTGCCAGCAGCCCTCCTTACAGGGTTAACACTGAAGCTTTCTTT; clone_size: many; v_call: TRBV4-2; d_call: .; j_call: TRBJ1-1
cdr3_aa: CASSHGSRIFF; cdr3_nt: TGTGCCAGCAGCCACGGTTCTAGAATCTTCTTC; clone_size: many; v_call: TRBV7-9; d_call: .; j_call: TRBJ2-1
cdr3_aa: CASIQGNGELFF; cdr3_nt: TGCGCCAGCATACAGGGGAACGGGGAGCTGTTTTTT; clone_size: many; v_call: TRBV23-1; d_call: TRBD1; j_call: TRBJ2-2
cdr3_aa: CAIGKNGNTIYF; cdr3_nt: TGTGCCATCGGGAAAAATGGAAACACCATATATTTT; clone_size: many; v_call: TRBV10-3; d_call: .; j_call: TRBJ1-3
cdr3_aa: CASSLETAPDTQYF; cdr3_nt: TGCGCCAGCAGCTTGGAAACAGCCCCGGATACGCAGTATTTT; clone_size: few; v_call: TRBV5-1; d_call: .; j_call: TRBJ2-3
cdr3_aa: CASSVMSGARNYNEQFF; cdr3_nt: TGTGCCAGCAGTGTAATGAGCGGGGCTAGAAACTACAATGAGCAGTTCTTC; clone_size: .; v_call: TRBV6-1; d_call: TRBD2; j_call: TRBJ2-1
cdr3_aa: CSGGLAGDSSYNEQFF; cdr3_nt: TGCAGCGGGGGACTAGCGGGAGATAGCTCCTACAATGAGCAGTTCTTC; clone_size: many; v_call: TRBV29-1; d_call: TRBD2; j_call: TRBJ2-1
cdr3_aa: CASSLQLTGTVAAFF; cdr3_nt: TGTGCCAGCAGCTTACAGTTAACCGGGACCGTAGCGGCTTTCTTT; clone_size: few; v_call: TRBV7-8; d_call: .; j_call: TRBJ1-1
cdr3_aa: CASSPGTATEKLFF; cdr3_nt: TGTGCCAGCTCACCGGGGACAGCGACTGAAAAACTGTTTTTT; clone_size: .; v_call: TRBV18; d_call: TRBD1; j_call: TRBJ1-4
cdr3_aa: CAISERQLTGANVLTF; cdr3_nt: TGTGCCATCAGTGAGAGACAGTTGACTGGGGCCAACGTCCTGACTTTC; clone_size: many; v_call: TRBV10-3; d_call: .; j_call: TRBJ2-6
cdr3_aa: CASSLQGVLSNQPQHF; cdr3_nt: TGTGCCAGCTCACTTCAGGGGGTCCTCAGCAATCAGCCCCAGCATTTT; clone_size: many; v_call: TRBV18; d_call: TRBD1; j_call: TRBJ1-5
cdr3_aa: CASSGWGSAYEQYF; cdr3_nt: TGTGCCAGCAGTGGATGGGGCAGTGCCTACGAGCAGTACTTC; clone_size: .; v_call: TRBV6-5; d_call: .; j_call: TRBJ2-7
cdr3_aa: CASSTQGPNNEQFF; cdr3_nt: TGCGCCAGCAGCACCCAGGGGCCAAACAATGAGCAGTTCTTC; clone_size: .; v_call: TRBV5-1; d_call: .; j_call: TRBJ2-1
cdr3_aa: CASSLTSGTYNEQFF; cdr3_nt: TGTGCCAGCAGTTTGACTAGCGGGACGTACAATGAGCAGTTCTTC; clone_size: many; v_call: TRBV5-4; d_call: TRBD2; j_call: TRBJ2-1
cdr3_aa: CASSLGLSQPQHF; cdr3_nt: TGTGCCAGCAGCCTGGGCCTCTCCCAGCCCCAGCATTTT; clone_size: few; v_call: TRBV3-1; d_call: .; j_call: TRBJ1-5